This T cell receptor beta chain was sequenced for a study of vaccination and CD4 T cells after COVID-19. Study-wide results and caveats: Spike mono-reactivity was found in 304 of 307 vaccine-specific clones from convalescent patients.

Cultured CD4+ T cells had their DNA profiled by the Oncomine TCR Beta short-read assay. From the PCR reads, TCRdb called clonotypes with MiXCR, one entry per CDR3 protein. The sample holds fewer than 20,000 distinct CDR3 sequences; approximately 52% are singletons and the top ten take around 10%. V lost 0 bases to trimming and J lost 7 bases, with 10 bases between them. Germline CDR1 is SGHRS and CDR2 is YFSETQ. The CDR3 loop spans 13 amino acids. About this clonotype itself: What it binds is unknown.

Treatment: approximately nine-day PBMC culture with coronavirus spike peptide pools or control peptides (ViraFEST assay). The J gene is TRBJ2-5, the V gene TRBV5-1; tentative D call: TRBD2 (5 bases). The TCR sequence derives from a human donor who had recovered from COVID-19. Sequenced: CD4+ T cells from blood, cultured in vitro. CDR3 protein: CASSLGTEGTQYF. CDR3 DNA sequence: TGCGCCAGCAGCTTGGGGACTGAAGGGACCCAGTACTTC.